Reported below is one TCR beta chain. The method was immunoSEQ multiplex PCR; TCRdb's version includes in-frame clones alone and lacks a portion of them. The sample consists of hundreds of thousands of clones, around 87% of them appearing once. This sample was included in a study of shared T cell receptors in the human thymus. Germline V lookup: CDR1 MNHEY, CDR2 SMNVEV (reference sequence). This CDR3 is 15 amino acids long. The V end lost 2 bases, the J end lost 2 bases, and 12 bases lay between the germline ends. A further study also used this sample, focusing on human thymus T cells. From that report: Samples came from healthy Finnish infants during open corrective cardiac surgery. Obtained as resections during corrective heart surgery, the thymus tissue was then studied. Thymic and blood repertoires seemed to show skewed V and J gene use. What related research reported was that thymic repertoires overlapped highly among unrelated individuals.

This receptor was taken from a boy less than two years old with a congenital heart defect. Input material: thymocytes. V is TRBV27 and J is TRBJ1-1; D call uncertain. CDR3 residues: CASSLRGPFNTEAFF. CDR3 nucleotide sequence: TGTGCCAGCAGTTTACGGGGTCCCTTTAACACTGAAGCTTTCTTT.